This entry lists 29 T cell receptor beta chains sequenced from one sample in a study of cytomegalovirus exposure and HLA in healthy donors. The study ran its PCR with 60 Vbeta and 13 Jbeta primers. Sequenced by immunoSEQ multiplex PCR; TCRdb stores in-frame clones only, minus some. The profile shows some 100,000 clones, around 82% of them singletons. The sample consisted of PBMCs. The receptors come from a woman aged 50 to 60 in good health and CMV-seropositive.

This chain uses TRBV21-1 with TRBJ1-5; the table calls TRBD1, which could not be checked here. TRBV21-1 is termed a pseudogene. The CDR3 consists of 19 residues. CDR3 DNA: TGTGCCAGCAGCAAAACTTCATCGCGGGACAGGGGGCGGGGTCAGCCCCAGCATTTT. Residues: CASSKTSSRDRGRGQPQHF.

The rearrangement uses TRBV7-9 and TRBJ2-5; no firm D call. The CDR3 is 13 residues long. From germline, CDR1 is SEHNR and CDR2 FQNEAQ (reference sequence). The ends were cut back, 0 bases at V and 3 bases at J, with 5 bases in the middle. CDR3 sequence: CASSLAGKETQYF. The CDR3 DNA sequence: TGTGCCAGCAGCTTAGCGGGCAAAGAGACCCAGTACTTC.

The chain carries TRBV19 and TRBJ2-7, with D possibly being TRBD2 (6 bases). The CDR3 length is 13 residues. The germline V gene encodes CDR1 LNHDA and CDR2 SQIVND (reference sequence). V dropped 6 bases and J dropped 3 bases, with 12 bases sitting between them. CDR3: CASRPPGDYEQYF. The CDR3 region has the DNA TGTGCCAGTAGGCCCCCGGGGGACTACGAGCAGTACTTC.

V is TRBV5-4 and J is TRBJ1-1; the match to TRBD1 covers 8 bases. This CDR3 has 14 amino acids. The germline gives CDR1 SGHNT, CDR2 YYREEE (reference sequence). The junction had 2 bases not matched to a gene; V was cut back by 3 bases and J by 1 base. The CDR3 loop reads CASSWGQANTEAFF. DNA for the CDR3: TGTGCCAGCAGCTGGGGACAGGCGAACACTGAAGCTTTCTTT.

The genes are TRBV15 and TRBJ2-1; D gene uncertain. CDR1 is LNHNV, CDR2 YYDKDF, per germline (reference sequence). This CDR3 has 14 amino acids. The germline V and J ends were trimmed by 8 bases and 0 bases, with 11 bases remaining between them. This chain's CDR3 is CATYAASSYNEQFF. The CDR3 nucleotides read TGTGCCACCTACGCGGCGAGCTCCTACAATGAGCAGTTCTTC.

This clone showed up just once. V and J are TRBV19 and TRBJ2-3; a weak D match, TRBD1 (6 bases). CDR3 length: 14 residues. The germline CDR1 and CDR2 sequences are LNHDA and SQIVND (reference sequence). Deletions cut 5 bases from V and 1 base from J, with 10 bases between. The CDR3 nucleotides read TGTGCCAGTAGTTCCCGGACAGGCACAGATACGCAGTATTTT. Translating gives CASSSRTGTDTQYF.

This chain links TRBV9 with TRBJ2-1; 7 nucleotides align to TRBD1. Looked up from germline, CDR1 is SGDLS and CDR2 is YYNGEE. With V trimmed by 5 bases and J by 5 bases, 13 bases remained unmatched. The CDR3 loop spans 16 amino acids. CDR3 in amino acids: CASSDRPGQKHNEQFF. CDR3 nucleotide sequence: TGTGCCAGCAGTGACCGTCCGGGACAGAAACACAATGAGCAGTTCTTC.

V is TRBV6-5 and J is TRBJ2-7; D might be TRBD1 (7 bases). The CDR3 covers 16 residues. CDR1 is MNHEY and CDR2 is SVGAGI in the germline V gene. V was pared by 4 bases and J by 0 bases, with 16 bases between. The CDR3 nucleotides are TGTGCCAGCAGTTCCCGACAGGGAGGTGGCTCCTACGAGCAGTACTTC. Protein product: CASSSRQGGGSYEQYF.

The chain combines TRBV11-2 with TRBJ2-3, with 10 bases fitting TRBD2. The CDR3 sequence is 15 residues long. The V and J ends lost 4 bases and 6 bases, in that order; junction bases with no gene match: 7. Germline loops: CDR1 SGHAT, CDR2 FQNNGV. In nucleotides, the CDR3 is TGTGCCAGCAGCTCGACTAGCGGGCCAGGGGATACGCAGTATTTT. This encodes CASSSTSGPGDTQYF.

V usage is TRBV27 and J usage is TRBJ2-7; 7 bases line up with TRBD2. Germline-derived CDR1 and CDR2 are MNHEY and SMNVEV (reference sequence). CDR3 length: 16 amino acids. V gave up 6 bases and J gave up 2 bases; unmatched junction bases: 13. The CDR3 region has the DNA TGTGCCAGCAGATATTATTCTAGCGGCTCCCCCTACGAGCAGTACTTC. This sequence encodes CASRYYSSGSPYEQYF.

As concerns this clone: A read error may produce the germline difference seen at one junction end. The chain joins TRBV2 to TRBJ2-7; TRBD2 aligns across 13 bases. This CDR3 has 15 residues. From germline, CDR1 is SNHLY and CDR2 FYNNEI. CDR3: CASREGLAGAHEQYF. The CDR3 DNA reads TGTGCCAGCAGGGAAGGACTAGCGGGGGCCCACGAGCAGTACTTC.

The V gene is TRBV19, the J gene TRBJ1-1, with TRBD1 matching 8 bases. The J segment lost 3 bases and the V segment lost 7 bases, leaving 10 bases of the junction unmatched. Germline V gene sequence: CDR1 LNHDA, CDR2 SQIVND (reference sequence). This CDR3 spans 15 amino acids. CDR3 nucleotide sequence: TGTGCCAGTATGACAGGGGCATTCACCTACACTGAAGCTTTCTTT. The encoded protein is CASMTGAFTYTEAFF. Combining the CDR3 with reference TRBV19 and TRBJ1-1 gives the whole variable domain DGGITQSPKYLFRKEGQNVTLSCEQNLNHDAMYWYRQDPGQGLRLIYYSQIVNDFQKGDIAEGYSVSREKKESFPLTVTSAQKNPTAFYLCASMTGAFTYTEAFFGQGTRLTVV.

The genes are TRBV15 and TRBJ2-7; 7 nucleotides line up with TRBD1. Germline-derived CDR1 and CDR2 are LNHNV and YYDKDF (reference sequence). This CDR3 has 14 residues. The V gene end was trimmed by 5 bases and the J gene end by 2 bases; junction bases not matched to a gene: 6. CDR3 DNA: TGTGCCACCAGCGGCCGGGACAGCCCCTACGAGCAGTACTTC. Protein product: CATSGRDSPYEQYF.

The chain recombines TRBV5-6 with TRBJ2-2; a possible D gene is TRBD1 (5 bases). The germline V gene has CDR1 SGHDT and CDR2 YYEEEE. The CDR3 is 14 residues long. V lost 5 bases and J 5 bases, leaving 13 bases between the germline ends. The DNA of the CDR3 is TGTGCCAGCAGGTTTGGGGCAGGGACCGGGGAGCTGTTTTTT. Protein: CASRFGAGTGELFF. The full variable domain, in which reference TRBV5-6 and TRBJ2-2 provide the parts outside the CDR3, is DAGVTQSPTHLIKTRGQQVTLRCSPKSGHDTVSWYQQALGQGPQFIFQYYEEEERQRGNFPDRFSGHQFPNYSSELNVNALLLGDSALYLCASRFGAGTGELFFGEGSRLTVL.

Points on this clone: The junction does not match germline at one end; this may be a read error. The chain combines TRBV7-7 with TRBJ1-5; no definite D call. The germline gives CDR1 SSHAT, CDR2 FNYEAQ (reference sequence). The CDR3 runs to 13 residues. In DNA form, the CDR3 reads TGTGCTAGCAGCGAACACAGAGATCAGCCCCAGCATTTT. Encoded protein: CASSEHRDQPQHF.

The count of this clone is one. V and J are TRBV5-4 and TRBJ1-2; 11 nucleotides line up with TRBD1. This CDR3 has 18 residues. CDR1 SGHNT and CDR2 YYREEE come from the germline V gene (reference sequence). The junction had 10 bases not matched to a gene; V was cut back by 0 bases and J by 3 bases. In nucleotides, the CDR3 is TGTGCCAGCAGCTTGGCGGGACAGGGGGACGGAGATGACTATGGCTACACCTTC. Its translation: CASSLAGQGDGDDYGYTF.

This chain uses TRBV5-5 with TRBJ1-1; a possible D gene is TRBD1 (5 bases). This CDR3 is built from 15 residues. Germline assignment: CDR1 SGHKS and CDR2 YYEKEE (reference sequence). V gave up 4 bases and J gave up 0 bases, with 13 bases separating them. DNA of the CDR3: TGTGCCAGCAGCCAAGATAAGGGGTTGAACACTGAAGCTTTCTTT. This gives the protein CASSQDKGLNTEAFF.

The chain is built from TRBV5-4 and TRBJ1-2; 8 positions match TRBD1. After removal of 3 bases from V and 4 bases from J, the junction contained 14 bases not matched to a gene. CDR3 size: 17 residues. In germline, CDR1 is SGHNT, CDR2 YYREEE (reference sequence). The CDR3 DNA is TGTGCCAGCAGCTCCGGACAGGGAGGGACGGAGGTCTATGGCTACACCTTC. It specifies CASSSGQGGTEVYGYTF.

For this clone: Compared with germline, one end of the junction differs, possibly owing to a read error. The CDR3 region is CASSSADRYNEQFF. The CDR3 region has the DNA TGTGCTAGCAGCTCCGCGGACAGGTACAATGAGCAGTTCTTC. The chain uses TRBV7-7 and TRBJ2-1; TRBD1 matches 7 bases. The germline V gene encodes CDR1 SSHAT and CDR2 FNYEAQ (reference sequence). The CDR3 length is 14 residues.

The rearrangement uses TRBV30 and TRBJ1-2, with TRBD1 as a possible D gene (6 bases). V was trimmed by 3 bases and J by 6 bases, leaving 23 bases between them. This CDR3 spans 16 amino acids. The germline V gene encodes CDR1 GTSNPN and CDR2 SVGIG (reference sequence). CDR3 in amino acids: CAWREPGDTPDHGYTF. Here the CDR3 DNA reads TGTGCCTGGAGGGAGCCCGGGGACACACCCGACCATGGCTACACCTTC. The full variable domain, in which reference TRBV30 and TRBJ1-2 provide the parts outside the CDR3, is SQTIHQWPATLVQPVGSPLSLECTVEGTSNPNLYWYRQAAGRGLQLLFYSVGIGQISSEVPQNLSASRPQDRQFILSSKKLLLSDSGFYLCAWREPGDTPDHGYTFGSGTRLTVV.

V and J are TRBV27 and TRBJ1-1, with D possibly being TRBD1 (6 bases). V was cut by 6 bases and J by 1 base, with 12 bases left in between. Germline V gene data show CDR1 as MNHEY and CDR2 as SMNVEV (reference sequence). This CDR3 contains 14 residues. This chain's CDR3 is CASRRTGPNTEAFF. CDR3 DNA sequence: TGTGCCAGCAGGAGAACAGGGCCGAACACTGAAGCTTTCTTT.

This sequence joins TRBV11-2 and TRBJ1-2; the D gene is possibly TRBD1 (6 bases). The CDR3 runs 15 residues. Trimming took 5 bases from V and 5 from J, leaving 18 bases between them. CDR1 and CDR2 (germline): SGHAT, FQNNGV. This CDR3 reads CASSHRSGAPYGYTF. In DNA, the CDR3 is TGTGCCAGCAGCCATCGCTCAGGGGCGCCATATGGCTACACCTTC.

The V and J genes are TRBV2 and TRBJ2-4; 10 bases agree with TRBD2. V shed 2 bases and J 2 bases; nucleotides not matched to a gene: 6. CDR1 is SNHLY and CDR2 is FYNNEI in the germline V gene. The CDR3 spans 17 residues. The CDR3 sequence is CASSEPLAGDPKNIQYF. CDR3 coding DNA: TGTGCCAGCAGTGAACCCCTAGCGGGGGACCCCAAAAACATTCAGTACTTC.

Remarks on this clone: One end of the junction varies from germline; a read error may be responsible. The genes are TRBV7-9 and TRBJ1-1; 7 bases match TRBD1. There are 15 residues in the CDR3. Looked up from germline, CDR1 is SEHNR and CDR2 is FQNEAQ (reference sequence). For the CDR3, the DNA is TGTTCCAGCAGCGTGAGTGAGGGACAGAGGACTGAAGCTTTCTTT. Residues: CSSSVSEGQRTEAFF.

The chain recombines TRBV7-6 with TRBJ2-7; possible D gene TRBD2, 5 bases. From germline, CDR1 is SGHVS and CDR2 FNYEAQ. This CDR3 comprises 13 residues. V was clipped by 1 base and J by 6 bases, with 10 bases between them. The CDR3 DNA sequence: TGTGCCAGCAGCTTAGGGGAGATTCGCGAGCAGTACTTC. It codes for CASSLGEIREQYF.

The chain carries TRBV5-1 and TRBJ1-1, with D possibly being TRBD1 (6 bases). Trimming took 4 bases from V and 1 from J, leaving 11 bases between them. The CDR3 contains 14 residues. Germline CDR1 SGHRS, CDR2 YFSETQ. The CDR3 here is CASSDHRENTEAFF. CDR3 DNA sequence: TGCGCCAGCAGCGATCACAGGGAGAACACTGAAGCTTTCTTT.

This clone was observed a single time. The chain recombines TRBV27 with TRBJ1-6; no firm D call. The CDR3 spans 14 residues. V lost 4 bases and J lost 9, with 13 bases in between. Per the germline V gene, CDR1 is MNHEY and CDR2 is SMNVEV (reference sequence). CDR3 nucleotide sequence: TGTGCCAGCAGTTGGGGAGGGTCGGGTTCACCCCTCCACTTT. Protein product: CASSWGGSGSPLHF.

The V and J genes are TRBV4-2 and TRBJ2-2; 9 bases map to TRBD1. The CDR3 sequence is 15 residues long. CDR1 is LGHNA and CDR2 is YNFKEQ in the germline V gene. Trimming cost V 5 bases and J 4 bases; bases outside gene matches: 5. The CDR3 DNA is TGTGCCAGCAGCACAGGGACAGGGAGCACCGGGGAGCTGTTTTTT. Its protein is CASSTGTGSTGELFF.

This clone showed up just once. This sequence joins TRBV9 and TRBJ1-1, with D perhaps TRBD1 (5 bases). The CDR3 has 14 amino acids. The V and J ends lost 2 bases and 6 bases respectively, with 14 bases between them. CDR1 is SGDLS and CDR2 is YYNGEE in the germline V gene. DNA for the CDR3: TGTGCCAGCAGCGTTCATACAGGTACCGCTGAAGCTTTCTTT. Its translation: CASSVHTGTAEAFF.